These 24 T cell receptor beta chains were sequenced from one sample in a study of T cell responses to AZD1222 COVID-19 vaccine. Data came from immunoSEQ multiplex PCR; TCRdb stores just in-frame clones and leaves some out. The sample contains about 140,000 clones, approximately 86% of which appear only once. The source was peripheral blood, collected on day 0 of AZD1222 vaccination. These receptors came from an adult in good health.

V usage is TRBV27 and J usage is TRBJ1-1; D gene unclear. V was pared by 5 bases and J by 3 bases, with 10 bases between. This CDR3 contains 13 residues. CDR1 and CDR2 (germline): MNHEY, SMNVEV (reference sequence). The CDR3 sequence is CASSPQSDTEAFF. In DNA, the CDR3 is TGTGCCAGCAGTCCCCAATCTGACACTGAAGCTTTCTTT.

Of note for this clone: An end of the junction differs from the germline gene, which may be a read error. The chain couples TRBV18 to TRBJ2-2, with 8 bases identical to TRBD2. This CDR3 contains 15 residues. CDR1 is KGHSH and CDR2 is LQKENI in the germline V gene. The CDR3 DNA is TGTGCCAGCTCAACACCAGGGACTAGCACCGGGGAGCTGTTTTTT. Protein sequence: CASSTPGTSTGELFF. Complete variable domain (other parts from reference TRBV18 and TRBJ2-2): NAGVMQNPRHLVRRRGQEARLRCSPMKGHSHVYWYRQLPEEGLKFMVYLQKENIIDESGMPKERFSAEFPKEGPSILRIQQVVRGDSAAYFCASSTPGTSTGELFFGEGSRLTVL.

V gene TRBV7-9 combines with J gene TRBJ1-5, with D unresolved. The CDR3 loop spans 13 amino acids. Trimming stripped 1 base from V and 9 bases from J, with 10 bases between. Germline values: CDR1 SEHNR, CDR2 FQNEAQ (reference sequence). The CDR3 region has the DNA TGTGCCAGCAGCTTAGGGGGAGTTGCGCCCCAGCATTTT. Its protein is CASSLGGVAPQHF.

The V gene is TRBV29-1, the J gene TRBJ1-1, with D uncertain. V lost 6 bases and J 0 bases, leaving 11 bases between the germline ends. Germline V gives CDR1 SQVTM, CDR2 ANQGSEA. CDR3 length: 13 residues. In DNA, the CDR3 is TGCAGCGTCGGACGGACGATGAACACTGAAGCTTTCTTT. Translation: CSVGRTMNTEAFF. Drawing the rest from reference TRBV29-1 and TRBJ1-1, the complete variable domain is SAVISQKPSRDICQRGTSLTIQCQVDSQVTMMFWYRQQPGQSLTLIATANQGSEATYESGFVIDKFPISRPNLTFSTLTVSNMSPEDSSIYLCSVGRTMNTEAFFGQGTRLTVV.

The rearrangement links TRBV9 to TRBJ2-5; no definite D call. Trimming pared 0 bases from V and 3 bases from J, leaving 9 bases between. CDR3 length: 14 residues. CDR1 and CDR2 from the germline V gene are SGDLS and YYNGEE. The DNA of the CDR3 is TGTGCCAGCAGCGTAGCTACATCAGAAGAGACCCAGTACTTC. Translated: CASSVATSEETQYF.

The V call is TRBV10-3, the J call TRBJ1-3; tentative D call: TRBD1 (5 bases). Germline V gene lookup returns CDR1 ENHRY and CDR2 SYGVKD. V lost 11 bases, J lost 2 bases, and 19 bases lay in between. The CDR3 length is 15 residues. The CDR3 DNA follows: TGTGCCGCCATGGACGGGACCGGGGCTGGAAACACCATATATTTT. It specifies CAAMDGTGAGNTIYF.

The rearrangement uses TRBV18 and TRBJ1-2; no reliable D call. V lost 3 bases and J lost 6, with 11 bases in between. Germline loops: CDR1 KGHSH, CDR2 LQKENI. The CDR3 sequence is 13 residues long. The CDR3, as DNA: TGTGCCAGCTCACCCCGGGGAGACGATGGCTACACCTTC. Amino acids: CASSPRGDDGYTF.

Concerning this clone: Different DNA sequences within this sample yield the same CDR3. The chain recombines TRBV10-3 with TRBJ2-3; D is unresolved. V was pared by 0 bases and J by 2 bases, with 0 bases between. This CDR3 is built from 12 residues. Germline assignment: CDR1 ENHRY and CDR2 SYGVKD. CDR3 sequence: CAISESTDTQYF. CDR3 nucleotides: TGTGCCATCAGTGAGTCCACAGATACGCAGTATTTT.

The chain has TRBV18 and TRBJ1-2; D uncertain. V was trimmed by 4 bases and J by 1 base, leaving 10 bases between them. Germline CDR1 KGHSH, CDR2 LQKENI. The CDR3 length is 14 residues. CDR3 sequence: CASSLGSVNYGYTF. The CDR3 DNA reads TGTGCCAGCTCACTTGGGTCGGTTAACTATGGCTACACCTTC.

Only one count was recorded for this clone. The chain couples TRBV6-2 or TRBV6-3 to TRBJ2-2, with D unclear. Germline CDR1 MNHEY, CDR2 SVGEGT. Trimming took 2 bases from V and 0 from J, leaving 16 bases between them. CDR3 length equals 18 residues. The DNA of the CDR3 is TGTGCCAGCAGTTACGAACTATCTGCAGCCGCGAACACCGGGGAGCTGTTTTTT. It is translated as CASSYELSAAANTGELFF.

This chain joins TRBV7-8 and TRBJ2-7, with 7 bases that match TRBD1. With V trimmed by 4 bases and J by 0 bases, 12 bases remained unmatched. The V gene's germline CDR1 is SGHVS and CDR2 FQNEAQ. The CDR3 is made up of 17 amino acids. CDR3 region: CASSYQPTGTASYEQYF. The CDR3 DNA reads TGTGCCAGCAGCTACCAACCAACCGGGACAGCCTCCTACGAGCAGTACTTC.

The J gene is TRBJ2-7, the V gene TRBV6-4; unclear D gene. Trimming pared 5 bases from V and 4 bases from J, leaving 15 bases between. Germline-derived CDR1 and CDR2 are MRHNA and SNTAGT. This CDR3 has 14 amino acids. The CDR3 spells CASSLTFPPYEQYF. The CDR3 region has the DNA TGTGCCAGCAGTCTAACCTTCCCCCCTTACGAGCAGTACTTC.

The genes are TRBV2 and TRBJ1-4; D may be TRBD1 (6 bases). Germline assignment: CDR1 SNHLY and CDR2 FYNNEI. CDR3 length equals 19 residues. V dropped 3 bases and J dropped 3 bases, with 23 bases sitting between them. Here the CDR3 reads CASSDPTGGGRNSNEKLFF. CDR3 DNA: TGTGCCAGCAGTGACCCAACGGGGGGCGGAAGAAATTCTAATGAAAAACTGTTTTTT.

CDR3 nucleotide sequence: TGTGCCAGGAGACAGGGGAACTCCTACAATGAGCAGTTCTTC. Encoded protein: CARRQGNSYNEQFF. J is TRBJ2-1 and V is TRBV19; 8 positions agree with TRBD1. This CDR3 has 14 residues. CDR1 is LNHDA and CDR2 is SQIVND in the germline V gene (reference sequence). With 9 bases clipped from V and 0 bases from J, the junction kept 4 bases outside the gene matches.

This chain links TRBV10-1 with TRBJ2-1; 7 bases are a match to TRBD2. CDR1 is WNHNN, CDR2 SYGVQD, per germline (reference sequence). Trimming removed 4 bases from V and 2 bases from J; junction bases left unmatched: 5. The CDR3 extends over 15 amino acids. The CDR3 sequence: CASSALSGAYNEQFF. CDR3 nucleotides: TGCGCCAGCAGTGCGTTGAGCGGGGCCTACAATGAGCAGTTCTTC.

The V gene is TRBV4-1, the J gene TRBJ1-2; D call uncertain. The CDR3 is 17 amino acids. Trimming took 0 bases from V and 6 from J, leaving 20 bases between them. Looked up from germline, CDR1 is MGHRA and CDR2 is YSYEKL. The CDR3 DNA reads as TGCGCCAGCAGCCAAGACCCATGGGCAGTACATTTCCATGGCTACACCTTC. Its protein product is CASSQDPWAVHFHGYTF.

This chain connects TRBV15 to TRBJ1-1; D may be TRBD1 (5 bases). The V gene lost 0 bases and the J gene lost 4 bases, with 9 bases spanning the gap. CDR1 is LNHNV, CDR2 YYDKDF, per germline (reference sequence). The CDR3 covers 14 residues. The DNA of the CDR3 is TGTGCCACCAGCAGAGACAGGGAAAGCACTGAAGCTTTCTTT. This gives the protein CATSRDRESTEAFF.

The chain is built from TRBV29-1 and TRBJ2-3, with TRBD2 matching 8 bases. This CDR3 is 15 amino acids long. Germline trimming cut 7 bases from V and 3 bases from J; bases unmatched to any gene: 12. Per the germline V gene, CDR1 is SQVTM and CDR2 is ANQGSEA. The CDR3 loop reads CSGETGGPSTDTQYF. As DNA, the CDR3 is TGCAGCGGGGAAACGGGAGGGCCGTCGACAGATACGCAGTATTTT.

The rearrangement links TRBV28 to TRBJ1-5; weak D call: TRBD1 (6 bases). This CDR3 region has 16 residues. Germline CDR1 reads MDHEN; CDR2 reads SYDVKM. The ends were cut back, 5 bases at V and 7 bases at J, with 21 bases in the middle. CDR3 sequence: CASSPPFGQSGQPQHF. CDR3 coding DNA: TGTGCCAGCAGTCCCCCCTTCGGACAGTCAGGGCAGCCCCAGCATTTT. Full variable domain (remainder filled in from reference TRBV28 and TRBJ1-5): DVKVTQSSRYLVKRTGEKVFLECVQDMDHENMFWYRQDPGLGLRLIYFSYDVKMKEKGDIPEGYSVSREKKERFSLILESASTNQTSMYLCASSPPFGQSGQPQHFGDGTRLSIL.

The V gene is TRBV4-3, the J gene TRBJ1-4, with D possibly being TRBD1 (6 bases). Trimming removed 4 bases from V and 3 bases from J, with 12 bases in between. The CDR3 is made up of 15 amino acids. Germline lookup yields CDR1 LGHNA and CDR2 YSLEER. The CDR3 spells CASSRTGFSNEKLFF. In nucleotides, the CDR3 is TGCGCCAGCAGCCGAACAGGGTTCTCTAATGAAAAACTGTTTTTT.

The chain links TRBV4-3 to TRBJ1-4; 7 positions match TRBD1. CDR1 and CDR2 from the germline V gene are LGHNA and YSLEER. Trimming cost V 0 bases and J 8 bases; bases outside gene matches: 6. This CDR3 has 15 residues. The chain's CDR3 is CASSQDAARGEKLFF. Written as DNA, the CDR3 is TGCGCCAGCAGCCAAGATGCGGCCAGGGGGGAAAAACTGTTTTTT.

The rearrangement joins TRBV4-1 to TRBJ2-1, with TRBD1 matching over 9 bases. V lost 4 bases to trimming and J lost 4 bases; unmatched junction nucleotides: 8. The CDR3 runs 16 residues. The germline gives CDR1 MGHRA, CDR2 YSYEKL. CDR3 nucleotides: TGCGCCAGCAGCCCTTCGGGACAGGGAGTATACAATGAGCAGTTCTTC. This translates into CASSPSGQGVYNEQFF.

The chain recombines TRBV7-7 with TRBJ2-3; D not resolved. With 1 base removed from V and 3 bases from J, the gap between germline ends came to 5 bases. The CDR3 is made up of 13 amino acids. Germline V CDR1 and CDR2: SSHAT, FNYEAQ (reference sequence). CDR3 loop: CASSLEVTDTQYF. The CDR3 nucleotides are TGTGCCAGCAGCTTAGAAGTGACAGATACGCAGTATTTT. Using reference TRBV7-7 and TRBJ2-3 for the parts outside the CDR3, the full variable domain is GAGVSQSPRYKVTKRGQDVTLRCDPISSHATLYWYQQALGQGPEFLTYFNYEAQPDKSGLPSDRFSAERPEGSISTLTIQRTEQRDSAMYRCASSLEVTDTQYFGPGTRLTVL.

This chain joins TRBV27 and TRBJ2-3; the D is unclear. This CDR3 spans 14 amino acids. V shed 7 bases and J shed 3 bases, with 14 bases lying between them. Germline values: CDR1 MNHEY, CDR2 SMNVEV (reference sequence). CDR3 amino acids: CASNGLRFTDTQYF. The CDR3 bases are TGTGCCAGCAACGGCCTGCGGTTTACAGATACGCAGTATTTT.